Presented here are 30 T cell receptor beta chains from one specimen sequenced in a study of T cell changes during pregnancy in multiple sclerosis. The repertoire was sequenced with immunoSEQ multiplex PCR; TCRdb's copy has only in-frame clones and lacks some. The table shows 60,000 to 75,000 clones, with 80% to 95% occurring only once. Here the sequenced sample was peripheral blood, taken in the second trimester of pregnancy. All receptors come from a female donor with multiple sclerosis, enrolled in a pregnancy study.

The sample holds a few counts of this clone. This chain connects TRBV7-3 to TRBJ1-1; no clear D. Germline V lookup: CDR1 SGHTA, CDR2 FQGTGA. This CDR3 is built from 15 residues. Trimming stripped 4 bases from V and 3 bases from J, with 15 bases between. The CDR3 bases are TGTGCCAGCAGCTCCATCAGAGGTCGGGACACTGAAGCTTTCTTT. This gives the protein CASSSIRGRDTEAFF.

The chain couples TRBV2 to TRBJ2-2, with TRBD2 identical over 10 bases. V was clipped by 7 bases and J by 1 base; unmatched bases: 15. Germline values: CDR1 SNHLY, CDR2 FYNNEI. The CDR3 covers 19 residues. The CDR3 spells CASILVGLAGALNTGELFF. CDR3 nucleotide sequence: TGTGCCAGCATCCTGGTGGGGCTAGCGGGGGCCTTGAACACCGGGGAGCTGTTTTTT.

The gene calls are TRBV19 and TRBJ1-5; 9 bases align to TRBD1. The germline gives CDR1 LNHDA, CDR2 SQIVND (reference sequence). The length of the CDR3 is 15 residues. The V and J ends lost 7 bases and 7 bases, in that order; junction bases with no gene match: 11. The DNA of the CDR3 is TGTGCCAGTACTACGGGACAGGGCTATGGGCAGCCCCAGCATTTT. Its protein is CASTTGQGYGQPQHF.

The rearrangement joins TRBV7-2 to TRBJ1-5, with D possibly being TRBD1 (6 bases). V lost 5 bases to trimming and J lost 3 bases, with 8 bases between them. The CDR3 is 13 amino acids. CDR1 SGHTA and CDR2 FQGNSA come from the germline V gene. CDR3 loop: CASSTGINQPQHF. The CDR3 nucleotides read TGTGCCAGCAGCACAGGGATCAATCAGCCCCAGCATTTT.

The J gene is TRBJ1-1, the V gene TRBV4-1; unclear D gene. Trimming pared 3 bases from V and 11 bases from J, leaving 13 bases between. From germline, CDR1 is MGHRA and CDR2 YSYEKL. This CDR3 region has 12 residues. This chain's CDR3 is CASSHPFGSAFF. The DNA of the CDR3 is TGCGCCAGCAGCCACCCTTTTGGGAGCGCTTTCTTT.

This rearrangement joins TRBV14 to TRBJ2-1, with 13 nucleotides matching TRBD2. Losses at the gene ends were 3 bases for V and 6 bases for J; bases not matched to a gene: 11. The CDR3 is made up of 18 amino acids. Germline-derived CDR1 and CDR2 are SGHDN and FVKESK. CDR3 loop: CASSHLKGGLAGINEQFF. Here the CDR3 DNA reads TGTGCCAGCAGCCATTTAAAAGGGGGACTAGCGGGGATCAATGAGCAGTTCTTC.

This clone appeared once. V usage is TRBV5-1 and J usage is TRBJ2-1; 9 positions match TRBD1. Germline lookup yields CDR1 SGHRS and CDR2 YFSETQ. J lost 6 bases, V lost 4 bases, and 8 bases had no gene match. This CDR3 has 15 amino acids. The chain's CDR3 is CASSTYRGPFNEQFF. The CDR3 DNA reads as TGCGCCAGCAGCACCTACAGGGGGCCCTTCAATGAGCAGTTCTTC.

This clone was seen only once. V is TRBV27 and J is TRBJ1-2; 7 bases fit TRBD1. Germline assignment: CDR1 MNHEY and CDR2 SMNVEV (reference sequence). The CDR3 covers 15 residues. V shed 0 bases, J shed 5 bases, and the junction held 6 bases outside the gene matches. The CDR3 DNA sequence: TGTGCCAGCAGTTTATCGGGACAGTTGAGGTATGGCTACACCTTC. Protein sequence: CASSLSGQLRYGYTF.

This clone was seen just once. V gene TRBV19 combines with J gene TRBJ2-2; TRBD2 might be the D (6 bases). The germline CDR1 and CDR2 sequences are LNHDA and SQIVND (reference sequence). Trimming pared 1 base from V and 0 bases from J, leaving 6 bases between. The length of the CDR3 is 15 residues. The DNA of the CDR3 is TGTGCCAGTAGTATAGGGGGGGCGAACACCGGGGAGCTGTTTTTT. Its translation is CASSIGGANTGELFF.

The CDR3 reads CASSPLGALSYEQYF. The CDR3 nucleotides are TGTGCCAGCAGCCCATTAGGAGCTCTCTCCTACGAGCAGTACTTC. The chain couples TRBV28 to TRBJ2-7; the D is unclear. Trimming removed 6 bases at V and 0 bases at J, with 15 bases between. Germline CDR1 MDHEN, CDR2 SYDVKM. The CDR3 sequence is 15 residues long.

This rearrangement joins TRBV4-3 to TRBJ1-4; D unresolved. Trimming cost V 0 bases and J 7 bases, with 18 bases left between them. CDR1 LGHNA and CDR2 YSLEER come from the germline V gene. The CDR3 runs 17 residues. The CDR3 DNA sequence: TGCGCCAGCAGCCAAGAGGAGGTGCGCGGGTGGAGTGAAAAACTGTTTTTT. As protein: CASSQEEVRGWSEKLFF.

A single count supports this clone. This chain links TRBV4-2 with TRBJ2-7; 10 bases map to TRBD2. Per germline, CDR1 LGHNA and CDR2 YNFKEQ. With V trimmed by 1 base and J by 3 bases, 3 bases remained unmatched. The CDR3 loop spans 15 amino acids. CDR3: CASSQGGLAVYEQYF. The CDR3 DNA follows: TGTGCCAGCAGCCAAGGAGGACTAGCGGTCTACGAGCAGTACTTC.

This rearrangement joins TRBV6-5 to TRBJ1-2; TRBD1 agrees at 8 bases. V gave up 1 base and J gave up 2 bases; unmatched junction bases: 6. This CDR3 has 16 residues. CDR1 is MNHEY and CDR2 is SVGAGI in the germline V gene. The CDR3 nucleotides read TGTGCCAGCAGTTACTTAGACAGGGGTGGGAACTATGGCTACACCTTC. Its protein is CASSYLDRGGNYGYTF.

With regard to this clone: At the DNA level, this CDR3 is encoded by other sequences in the same sample as well. J is TRBJ1-1 and V is TRBV27, with D perhaps matching TRBD1 (5 bases). Germline CDR1 is MNHEY and CDR2 is SMNVEV (reference sequence). The CDR3 is made up of 14 amino acids. The V gene lost 0 bases and the J gene lost 4 bases, with 9 bases spanning the gap. CDR3 loop: CASSLSRGGTEAFF. CDR3 sequence (DNA): TGTGCCAGCAGTTTATCTAGGGGAGGCACTGAAGCTTTCTTT.

The chain recombines TRBV11-2 with TRBJ2-7, with 8 bases aligning to TRBD1. V gave up 1 base and J gave up 5 bases; unmatched junction bases: 4. Germline V CDR1 and CDR2: SGHAT, FQNNGV. The CDR3 extends over 14 amino acids. The chain's CDR3 is CASSLGTGPHEQYF. DNA of the CDR3: TGTGCCAGCAGCTTAGGGACAGGGCCCCACGAGCAGTACTTC.

The rearrangement uses TRBV5-6 and TRBJ2-7; 11 bases map to TRBD1. Trimming at V came to 2 bases and at J to 4 bases, leaving 5 bases not matched to a gene. The CDR3 loop spans 15 amino acids. Per the germline V gene, CDR1 is SGHDT and CDR2 is YYEEEE. This CDR3 is CASSFVGQGEYEQYF. The CDR3 DNA reads TGTGCCAGCAGCTTCGTGGGACAGGGGGAATACGAGCAGTACTTC.

The chain joins TRBV15 to TRBJ2-1, with 14 bases lining up with TRBD2. Looked up from germline, CDR1 is LNHNV and CDR2 is YYDKDF (reference sequence). The CDR3 spans 16 residues. Losses at the gene ends were 2 bases for V and 9 bases for J; bases not matched to a gene: 6. The CDR3 protein is CATSRTGTSGRGEQFF. Here the CDR3 DNA reads TGTGCCACCAGCAGAACGGGGACTAGCGGGAGAGGTGAGCAGTTCTTC.

The genes are TRBV10-3 and TRBJ2-5, with 13 bases matching TRBD2. Germline lookup yields CDR1 ENHRY and CDR2 SYGVKD. The ends lost 6 bases at V and 1 base at J; junction bases unmatched: 2. This CDR3 spans 15 amino acids. CDR3 residues: CAISRTSGGQETQYF. As DNA, the CDR3 is TGTGCCATCAGCAGGACTAGCGGGGGCCAAGAGACCCAGTACTTC.

The V call is TRBV10-2, the J call TRBJ1-6; D is undetermined. Per the germline V gene, CDR1 is WSHSY and CDR2 is SAAADI. V was trimmed by 4 bases and J by 4 bases, leaving 14 bases between them. This CDR3 has 16 residues. CDR3 sequence reads: CASSVRGPSYNSPLHF. The CDR3 DNA reads as TGCGCCAGCAGTGTCAGAGGCCCCTCGTATAATTCACCCCTCCACTTT.

The chain links TRBV27 to TRBJ2-7; 7 bases match TRBD1. After removal of 4 bases from V and 0 bases from J, the junction contained 9 bases not matched to a gene. The CDR3 is 16 residues long. Germline CDR1 reads MNHEY; CDR2 reads SMNVEV (reference sequence). CDR3 region: CASSSTLRGYSYEQYF. In DNA form, the CDR3 reads TGTGCCAGCAGTTCGACTCTCAGGGGGTACTCCTACGAGCAGTACTTC.

The rearrangement joins TRBV28 to TRBJ1-3; no firm D call. The CDR3 length is 14 residues. The V gene's germline CDR1 is MDHEN and CDR2 SYDVKM. V was shortened by 4 bases and J by 0 bases, with 7 bases between the two germline ends. The CDR3 spells CASSWADSGNTIYF. The CDR3 DNA reads TGTGCCAGCAGTTGGGCAGACTCTGGAAACACCATATATTTT.

J is TRBJ2-1 and V is TRBV6-1; D is unclear. CDR1 and CDR2 (germline): MNHNS, SASEGT. There are 16 residues in the CDR3. V lost 4 bases and J lost 2, with 15 bases in between. CDR3 DNA: TGTGCCAGCAGTGGGCTTTTCTGGGCTACCTACAATGAGCAGTTCTTC. Protein product: CASSGLFWATYNEQFF.

This chain uses TRBV27 with TRBJ2-7; TRBD2 matches 12 bases. Trimming cost V 6 bases and J 7 bases; bases outside gene matches: 13. The CDR3 is 16 residues long. Germline CDR1 is MNHEY and CDR2 is SMNVEV (reference sequence). This chain's CDR3 is CASSYFLAGGLGEQYF. The CDR3 nucleotides are TGTGCCAGCAGCTACTTTCTAGCGGGAGGGCTGGGAGAGCAGTACTTC.

The V gene is TRBV29-1, the J gene TRBJ2-1; no firm D call. Germline V gene sequence: CDR1 SQVTM, CDR2 ANQGSEA. Deletions cut 0 bases from V and 10 bases from J, with 13 bases between. The CDR3 covers 13 residues. The DNA of the CDR3 is TGCAGCGTTGAAGATTCCGCGACAACCGAGCAGTTCTTC. Protein product: CSVEDSATTEQFF.

Only a few counts were recorded for this clone. The chain couples TRBV5-4 to TRBJ1-4, with D uncertain. Trimming left V 4 bases short and J 3 bases short, with 10 bases between. The germline CDR1 and CDR2 sequences are SGHNT and YYREEE (reference sequence). This CDR3 comprises 14 residues. The DNA of the CDR3 is TGTGCCAGCAGCCCCGGGGTAGCTAATGAAAAACTGTTTTTT. Its translation: CASSPGVANEKLFF.

V usage is TRBV19 and J usage is TRBJ1-1; the D gene is possibly TRBD1 (5 bases). Germline lookup yields CDR1 LNHDA and CDR2 SQIVND (reference sequence). CDR3 length: 16 residues. V was clipped by 0 bases and J by 4 bases, with 15 bases between them. CDR3: CASSIDLETELTEAFF. The CDR3 nucleotides read TGTGCCAGTAGTATAGATTTAGAGACAGAGCTCACTGAAGCTTTCTTT.

The chain combines TRBV7-2 with TRBJ2-1, with 10 positions matching TRBD2. The trim removed 5 bases at V and 8 bases at J, leaving 9 bases unmatched. There are 15 residues in the CDR3. Germline loops: CDR1 SGHTA, CDR2 FQGNSA. In DNA, the CDR3 is TGTGCCAGCAGCCCGGCTAGCGGGAGTTTGTATGAGCAGTTCTTC. Protein: CASSPASGSLYEQFF.

This rearrangement joins TRBV6-5 to TRBJ1-2, with D perhaps matching TRBD1 (5 bases). V was shortened by 2 bases and J by 0 bases, with 10 bases between the two germline ends. Germline V CDR1 and CDR2: MNHEY, SVGAGI. This CDR3 comprises 15 residues. The CDR3 DNA is TGTGCCAGCAGTTACCGGGGGGATCCTAACTATGGCTACACCTTC. It yields the protein CASSYRGDPNYGYTF.

This clone was seen once. CDR3 DNA: TGCGCCAGCAGCCAAACAGAGACGGGAGGGCCGGGTGAGCAGTTCTTC. Translated: CASSQTETGGPGEQFF. The chain joins TRBV4-1 to TRBJ2-1; 8 bases line up with TRBD2. V was pared by 2 bases and J by 9 bases, with 12 bases of the junction left unmatched. CDR1 and CDR2 (germline): MGHRA, YSYEKL. The CDR3 totals 16 residues.

The V call is TRBV27, the J call TRBJ1-5; D might be TRBD1 (5 bases). Germline V gene data show CDR1 as MNHEY and CDR2 as SMNVEV (reference sequence). This CDR3 region has 16 residues. The V end lost 5 bases, the J end lost 4 bases, and 18 bases lay between the germline ends. The CDR3 protein is CASSPSSGEANQPQHF. The CDR3 DNA sequence: TGTGCCAGCAGTCCCTCCTCGGGGGAAGCAAATCAGCCCCAGCATTTT.